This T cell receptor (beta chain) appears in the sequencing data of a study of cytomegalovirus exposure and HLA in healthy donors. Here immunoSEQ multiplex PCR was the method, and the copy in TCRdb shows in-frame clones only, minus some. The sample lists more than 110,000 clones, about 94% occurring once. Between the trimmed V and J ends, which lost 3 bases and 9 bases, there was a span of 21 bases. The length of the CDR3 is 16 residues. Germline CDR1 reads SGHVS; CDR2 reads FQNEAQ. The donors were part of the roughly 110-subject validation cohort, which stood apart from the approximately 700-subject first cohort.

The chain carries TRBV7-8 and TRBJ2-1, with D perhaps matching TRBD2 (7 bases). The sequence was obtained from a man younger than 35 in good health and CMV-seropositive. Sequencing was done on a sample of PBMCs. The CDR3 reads CASSFRGGSLGGEQFF. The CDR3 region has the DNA TGTGCCAGCAGCTTCAGGGGCGGGAGTCTTGGTGGTGAGCAGTTCTTC.